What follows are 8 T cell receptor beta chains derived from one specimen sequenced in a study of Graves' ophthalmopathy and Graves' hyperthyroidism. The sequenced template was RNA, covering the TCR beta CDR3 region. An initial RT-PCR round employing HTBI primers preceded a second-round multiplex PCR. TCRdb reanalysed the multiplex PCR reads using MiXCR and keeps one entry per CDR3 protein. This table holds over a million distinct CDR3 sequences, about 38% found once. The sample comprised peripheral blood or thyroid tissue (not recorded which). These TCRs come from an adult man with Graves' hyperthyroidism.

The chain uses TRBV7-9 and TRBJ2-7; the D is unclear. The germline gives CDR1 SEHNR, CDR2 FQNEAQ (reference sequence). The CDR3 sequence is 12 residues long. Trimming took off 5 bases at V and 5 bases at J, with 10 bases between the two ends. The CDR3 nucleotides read TGTGCCAGCAGCCGCATTGTAGACGAGCAGTACTTC. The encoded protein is CASSRIVDEQYF.

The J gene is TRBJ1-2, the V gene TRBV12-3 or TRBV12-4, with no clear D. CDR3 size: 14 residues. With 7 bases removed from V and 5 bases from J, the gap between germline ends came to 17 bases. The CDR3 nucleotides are TGTGCCAGCACCCAAGACGGCATCGAATATGGCTACACCTTC. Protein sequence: CASTQDGIEYGYTF.

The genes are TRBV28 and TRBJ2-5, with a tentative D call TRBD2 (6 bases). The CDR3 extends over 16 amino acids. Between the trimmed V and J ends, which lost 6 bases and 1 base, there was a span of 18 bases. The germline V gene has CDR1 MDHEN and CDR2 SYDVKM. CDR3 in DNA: TGTGCCAGCAGCCTTCTGGGGGGAGGTCTCCAAGAGACCCAGTACTTC. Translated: CASSLLGGGLQETQYF.

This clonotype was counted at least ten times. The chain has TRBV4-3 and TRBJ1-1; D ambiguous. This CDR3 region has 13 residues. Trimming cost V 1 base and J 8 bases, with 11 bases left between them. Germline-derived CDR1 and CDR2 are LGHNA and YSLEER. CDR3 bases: TGCGCCAGCAGCCAAGGAGGCGCCGGGGAAGCTTTCTTT. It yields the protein CASSQGGAGEAFF.

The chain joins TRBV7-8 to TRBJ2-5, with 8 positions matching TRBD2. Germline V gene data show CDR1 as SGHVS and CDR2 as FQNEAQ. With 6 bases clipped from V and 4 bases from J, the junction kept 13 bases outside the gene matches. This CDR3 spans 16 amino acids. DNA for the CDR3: TGTGCCAGCAGGCTGGGCAGCGTCCTAGCGGGAGAGACCCAGTACTTC. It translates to CASRLGSVLAGETQYF. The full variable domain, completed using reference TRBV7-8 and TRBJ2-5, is GAGVSQSPRYKVAKRGQDVALRCDPISGHVSLFWYQQALGQGPEFLTYFQNEAQLDKSGLPSDRFFAERPEGSVSTLKIQRTQQEDSAVYLCASRLGSVLAGETQYFGPGTRLLVL.

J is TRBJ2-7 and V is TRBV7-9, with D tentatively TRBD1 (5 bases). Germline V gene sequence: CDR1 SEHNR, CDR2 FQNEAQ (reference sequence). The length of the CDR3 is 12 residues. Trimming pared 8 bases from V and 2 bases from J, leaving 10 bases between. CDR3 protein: CASQTEPYEQYF. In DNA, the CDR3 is TGTGCCAGCCAGACAGAGCCCTACGAGCAGTACTTC.

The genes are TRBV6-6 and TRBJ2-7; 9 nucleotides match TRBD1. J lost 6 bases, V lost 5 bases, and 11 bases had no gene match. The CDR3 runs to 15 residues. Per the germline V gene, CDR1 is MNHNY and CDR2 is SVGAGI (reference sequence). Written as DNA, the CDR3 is TGTGCCAGCAGTGTCGCCGGGACAGGGTTAATCGAGCAGTACTTC. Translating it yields CASSVAGTGLIEQYF.

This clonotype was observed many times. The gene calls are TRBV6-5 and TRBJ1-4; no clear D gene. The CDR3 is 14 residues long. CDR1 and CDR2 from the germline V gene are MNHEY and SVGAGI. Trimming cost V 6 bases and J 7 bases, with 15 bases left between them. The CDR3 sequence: CASSRERKREKLFF. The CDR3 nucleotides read TGTGCCAGCAGCCGCGAAAGGAAGCGTGAAAAACTGTTTTTT.